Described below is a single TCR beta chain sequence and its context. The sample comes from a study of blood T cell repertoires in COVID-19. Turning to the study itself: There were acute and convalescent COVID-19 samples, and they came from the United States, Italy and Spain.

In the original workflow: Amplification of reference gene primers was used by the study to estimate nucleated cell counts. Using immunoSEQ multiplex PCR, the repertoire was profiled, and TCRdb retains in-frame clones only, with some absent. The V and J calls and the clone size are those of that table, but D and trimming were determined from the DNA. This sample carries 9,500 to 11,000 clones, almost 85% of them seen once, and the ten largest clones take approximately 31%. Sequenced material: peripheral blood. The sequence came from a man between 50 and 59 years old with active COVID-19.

The DNA of the CDR3 is TGTGCCAGTAGTCCCGGGACTCTATATGGCTACACCTTC. Translation: CASSPGTLYGYTF. The rearrangement uses TRBV19 and TRBJ1-2; perhaps TRBD1 as D (5 bases). V gave up 5 bases and J gave up 5 bases, with 12 bases separating them. Germline V gene lookup returns CDR1 LNHDA and CDR2 SQIVND (reference sequence). The CDR3 is 13 residues long.